This T cell receptor beta chain was documented in a study of vaccination effects on CD4 cells after COVID-19. Study-level background: After the second dose, samples were taken at median day 72.

With 5 bases removed from V and 0 bases from J, the gap between germline ends came to 14 bases. The CDR3 runs to 16 residues. Germline CDR1 and CDR2: SGHAT and FQNNGV. A few counts support this clone. The antigen is undetermined. Study-level findings and limits: The study, lacking early post-infection timepoints, had few convalescent patients.

Some clones are missing from TCRdb's copy, which holds only in-frame ones; the method was immunoSEQ multiplex PCR. The repertoire holds 40,000 to 45,000 clones, under 70% seen once, with about 8.4% in the top ten. When ten to eleven days of culture had elapsed, CD4+ T cells were isolated. Participants were vaccinated with two doses of either the BNT162b2 or mRNA-1273 vaccine. Nucleocapsid antibody tests were negative, and the vaccine recipients had no prior SARS-CoV-2 infection. Sequenced here: CD4+ T cells from PBMCs cultured without peptide, sampled after COVID-19 vaccination. This sequence joins TRBV11-2 and TRBJ2-1; D is perhaps TRBD2 (6 bases). This TCR derives from a human donor who received a COVID-19 vaccine. CDR3 residues: CASSVGTFSSYNEQFF. The CDR3 nucleotides read TGTGCCAGCAGCGTAGGGACTTTTAGCTCCTACAATGAGCAGTTCTTC.